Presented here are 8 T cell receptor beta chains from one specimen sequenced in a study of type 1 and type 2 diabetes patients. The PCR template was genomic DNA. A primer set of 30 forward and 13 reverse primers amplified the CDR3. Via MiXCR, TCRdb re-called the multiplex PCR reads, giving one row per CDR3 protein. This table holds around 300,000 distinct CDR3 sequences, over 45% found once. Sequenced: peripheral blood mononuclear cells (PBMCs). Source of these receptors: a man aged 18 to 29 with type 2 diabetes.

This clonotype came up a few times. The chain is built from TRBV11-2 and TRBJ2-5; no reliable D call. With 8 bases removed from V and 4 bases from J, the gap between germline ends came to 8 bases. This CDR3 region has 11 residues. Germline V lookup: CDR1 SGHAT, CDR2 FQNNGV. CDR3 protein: CASGGRETQYF. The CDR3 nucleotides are TGTGCCAGCGGCGGCCGAGAGACCCAGTACTTC.

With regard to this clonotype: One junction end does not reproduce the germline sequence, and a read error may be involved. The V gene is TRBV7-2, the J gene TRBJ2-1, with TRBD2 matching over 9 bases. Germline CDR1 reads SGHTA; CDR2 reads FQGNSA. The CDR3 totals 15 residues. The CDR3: CASSLESGGNDEQLF. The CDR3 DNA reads TGTGCCAGCAGCTTAGAGAGCGGGGGGAACGATGAGCAGCTCTTC.

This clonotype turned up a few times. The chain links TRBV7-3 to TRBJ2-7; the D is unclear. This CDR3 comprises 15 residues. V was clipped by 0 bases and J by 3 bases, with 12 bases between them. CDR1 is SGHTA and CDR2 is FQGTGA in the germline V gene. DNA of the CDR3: TGTGCCAGCAGCTTAACGCCGGGCAGCTACTACGAGCAGTACTTC. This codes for CASSLTPGSYYEQYF.

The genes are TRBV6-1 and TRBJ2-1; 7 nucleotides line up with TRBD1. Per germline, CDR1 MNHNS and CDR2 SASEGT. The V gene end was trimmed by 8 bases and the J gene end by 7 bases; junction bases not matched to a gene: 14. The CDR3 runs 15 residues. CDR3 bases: TGTGCCAGCGGGCACGACAGGGCCCGCGGGAATGAGCAGTTCTTC. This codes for CASGHDRARGNEQFF.

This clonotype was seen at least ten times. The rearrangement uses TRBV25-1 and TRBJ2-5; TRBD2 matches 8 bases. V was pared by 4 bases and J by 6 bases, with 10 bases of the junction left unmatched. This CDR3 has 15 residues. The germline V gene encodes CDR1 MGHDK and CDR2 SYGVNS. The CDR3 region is CASSGSGLGMKTQYF. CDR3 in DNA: TGTGCCAGCAGTGGTTCGGGACTAGGTATGAAGACCCAGTACTTC.

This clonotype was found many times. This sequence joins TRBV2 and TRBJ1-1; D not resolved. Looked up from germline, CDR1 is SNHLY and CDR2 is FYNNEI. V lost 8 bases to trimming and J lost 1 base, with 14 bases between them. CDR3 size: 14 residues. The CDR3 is CASVARTTNTEAFF. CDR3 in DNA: TGTGCCAGCGTCGCCCGCACTACGAACACTGAAGCTTTCTTT.

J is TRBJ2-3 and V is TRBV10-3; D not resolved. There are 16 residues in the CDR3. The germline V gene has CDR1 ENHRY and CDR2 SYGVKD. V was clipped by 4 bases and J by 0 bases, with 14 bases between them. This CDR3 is CAISVRTLPSTDTQYF. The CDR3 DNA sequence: TGTGCCATCAGTGTCCGGACGCTCCCTAGCACAGATACGCAGTATTTT.

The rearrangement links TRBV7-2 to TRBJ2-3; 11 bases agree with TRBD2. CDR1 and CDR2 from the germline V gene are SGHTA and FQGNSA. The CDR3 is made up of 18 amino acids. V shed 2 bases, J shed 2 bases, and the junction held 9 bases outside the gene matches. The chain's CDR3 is CASSLPGLAALHTDTQYF. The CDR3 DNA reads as TGTGCCAGCAGCTTACCGGGACTAGCGGCCCTACACACAGATACGCAGTATTTT.